Shown below are 7 T cell receptor beta chains from a single sample sequenced in a study of blood T cell repertoires in COVID-19. This table comes from immunoSEQ multiplex PCR, and its TCRdb copy is limited to in-frame clones, with some not included. The repertoire holds almost 250,000 clones, with about 89% as singletons. The sequencing sample was made of peripheral blood. The receptors originated from a woman aged 55-70 years who had recovered from COVID-19.

The chain is built from TRBV6-5 and TRBJ1-1, with unresolved D. This CDR3 spans 14 amino acids. Germline assignment: CDR1 MNHEY and CDR2 SVGAGI. Deletions cut 2 bases from V and 3 bases from J, with 10 bases between. Here the CDR3 DNA reads TGTGCCAGCAGTTACCTCGGGGAATACACTGAAGCTTTCTTT. Its protein is CASSYLGEYTEAFF.

The chain carries TRBV14 and TRBJ2-3; 9 nucleotides align to TRBD2. CDR1 SGHDN and CDR2 FVKESK come from the germline V gene. The CDR3 consists of 16 residues. With 2 bases clipped from V and 7 bases from J, the junction kept 10 bases outside the gene matches. CDR3 bases: TGTGCCAGCAGCCAACCCCCCCTAGCGGGGTCCCATACGCAGTATTTT. Its protein is CASSQPPLAGSHTQYF.

V and J are TRBV27 and TRBJ2-2, with D possibly being TRBD1 (6 bases). The CDR3 is 13 amino acids. CDR1 is MNHEY and CDR2 is SMNVEV in the germline V gene (reference sequence). The V gene lost 2 bases and the J gene lost 7 bases, with 8 bases spanning the gap. The CDR3: CASSLGQYGELFF. CDR3 bases: TGTGCCAGCAGTTTAGGACAGTACGGGGAGCTGTTTTTT.

The V gene is TRBV21-1, the J gene TRBJ1-5; no DNA check was done on the table's D call, TRBD1. TRBV21-1 is reported as a pseudogene. CDR3 size: 15 residues. The CDR3 nucleotides are TGTGCCAGCAGCTCACAGGGTTTGCATGATCAGCCCCAGCATTTT. Its protein is CASSSQGLHDQPQHF.

The V call is TRBV19, the J call TRBJ2-7; perhaps TRBD2 as D (6 bases). Trimming took off 6 bases at V and 6 bases at J, with 24 bases between the two ends. Germline CDR1 is LNHDA and CDR2 is SQIVND (reference sequence). The length of the CDR3 is 16 residues. The CDR3: CASSVPGVPLPTEQYF. In DNA form, the CDR3 reads TGTGCCAGTAGCGTACCGGGGGTTCCCCTACCTACCGAGCAGTACTTC.

The CDR3 protein is CASSLTGTVYGYTF. CDR3 bases: TGTGCCAGCAGCCTCACCGGGACAGTCTATGGCTACACCTTC. V usage is TRBV3-1 (or the pseudogene TRBV3-2) and J usage is TRBJ1-2, with 7 bases that match TRBD1. J was trimmed by 4 bases and V by 4 bases; bases with no gene match: 6. The germline gives CDR1 LGHDT, CDR2 YNNKEL (reference sequence). The CDR3 is 14 amino acids.

Worth noting for this clone: A single base separates this from a much larger clone, so it may be a read error. The chain employs TRBV7-9 and TRBJ1-4; TRBD1 agrees at 10 bases. V shed 5 bases and J 4 bases; nucleotides not matched to a gene: 4. The germline V gene has CDR1 SEHNR and CDR2 FQNEAQ (reference sequence). This CDR3 has 15 amino acids. CDR3 DNA: TGTGCCAGCAGCAAGGGACAGGGGAATAATGAAAAACTGTTTTTT. It translates to CASSKGQGNNEKLFF. The whole variable domain, remainder taken from reference TRBV7-9 and TRBJ1-4, is DTGVSQNPRHKITKRGQNVTFRCDPISEHNRLYWYRQTLGQGPEFLTYFQNEAQLEKSRLLSDRFSAERPKGSFSTLEIQRTEQGDSAMYLCASSKGQGNNEKLFFGSGTQLSVL.